One and the same sample provided the 19 T cell receptor beta chains below, sequenced in a study of control samples from healthy donors and cancer patients. Sequencing was performed with immunoSEQ multiplex PCR; in TCRdb, only in-frame clones are kept and a portion is missing. The sample contains approximately 98,000 clones, roughly 79% of which appear only once. Material for sequencing was blood. These receptor sequences come from a young man in good health.

This clone was picked up one time. The chain joins TRBV10-3 to TRBJ2-1; TRBD2 agrees at 10 bases. Germline values: CDR1 ENHRY, CDR2 SYGVKD. The V and J ends lost 3 bases and 7 bases, in that order; junction bases with no gene match: 6. The CDR3 is 15 amino acids. CDR3 coding DNA: TGTGCCATCAGTGACAGGAGCGGGGGGGAGAATGAGCAGTTCTTC. This gives the protein CAISDRSGGENEQFF.

The CDR3 is CASSLLFRENVPEQYF. The CDR3 coding sequence is TGTGCCAGCAGCTTACTCTTCAGGGAAAATGTCCCCGAGCAGTACTTC. V gene TRBV7-2 combines with J gene TRBJ2-7, with D possibly matching TRBD1 (5 bases). The CDR3 length is 16 residues. Trimming shortened V by 2 bases and J by 6 bases, and 20 bases separated the two germline ends. Germline V lookup: CDR1 SGHTA, CDR2 FQGNSA.

This chain uses TRBV5-4 with TRBJ1-1, with D possibly TRBD1 on 5 matching bases. The CDR3 consists of 15 residues. Germline V CDR1 and CDR2: SGHNT, YYREEE (reference sequence). V lost 1 base and J lost 1, with 11 bases in between. The DNA of the CDR3 is TGTGCCAGCAGCTTGAGTCCGGGGGGGAACACTGAAGCTTTCTTT. Translated, it gives CASSLSPGGNTEAFF.

The count of this clone is one. The chain recombines TRBV7-6 with TRBJ1-2, with 7 bases fitting TRBD1. Germline V gene sequence: CDR1 SGHVS, CDR2 FNYEAQ. J gave up 2 bases and V 4 bases, and 10 bases lay outside the gene matches. The CDR3 has 16 amino acids. As DNA, the CDR3 is TGTGCCAGCAGCTCAGGGGGTAGGGGGATAAACTATGGCTACACCTTC. Its protein is CASSSGGRGINYGYTF.

The gene calls are TRBV27 and TRBJ2-3; 7 bases line up with TRBD1. CDR3 length: 13 residues. Germline assignment: CDR1 MNHEY and CDR2 SMNVEV (reference sequence). V lost 4 bases and J lost 5; bases outside the gene matches: 3. The chain's CDR3 is CASSWDSEDTQYF. The CDR3 DNA reads as TGTGCCAGCAGTTGGGACAGCGAAGATACGCAGTATTTT.

This sequence joins TRBV29-1 and TRBJ1-1; D not resolved. CDR1 and CDR2 from the germline V gene are SQVTM and ANQGSEA. The V end lost 5 bases, the J end lost 0 bases, and 19 bases lay between the germline ends. The CDR3 consists of 16 residues. The CDR3 nucleotides are TGCAGCGTTCTCCCTTTGAAGGAGACCTTGAACACTGAAGCTTTCTTT. It is translated as CSVLPLKETLNTEAFF.

This chain connects TRBV7-8 to TRBJ2-7; no clear D gene. V was clipped by 6 bases and J by 2 bases, with 8 bases between them. CDR3 length: 12 residues. Germline V gene data show CDR1 as SGHVS and CDR2 as FQNEAQ. The CDR3 spells CASRLNAYEQYF. For the CDR3, the DNA is TGTGCCAGCAGGTTGAACGCCTACGAGCAGTACTTC. Complete variable domain (other parts from reference TRBV7-8 and TRBJ2-7): GAGVSQSPRYKVAKRGQDVALRCDPISGHVSLFWYQQALGQGPEFLTYFQNEAQLDKSGLPSDRFFAERPEGSVSTLKIQRTQQEDSAVYLCASRLNAYEQYFGPGTRLTVT.

The chain employs TRBV5-6 and TRBJ1-1; a possible D gene is TRBD1 (5 bases). The ends were cut back, 3 bases at V and 0 bases at J, with 12 bases in the middle. This CDR3 comprises 15 residues. Germline CDR1 reads SGHDT; CDR2 reads YYEEEE. In DNA form, the CDR3 reads TGTGCCAGCAGCTGGGGTTTAGGGGTGAACACTGAAGCTTTCTTT. Translating gives CASSWGLGVNTEAFF.

The rearrangement uses TRBV7-2 and TRBJ1-6; D remains ambiguous. This CDR3 has 15 amino acids. V dropped 2 bases and J dropped 7 bases, with 12 bases sitting between them. Germline V gene sequence: CDR1 SGHTA, CDR2 FQGNSA. The CDR3 here is CASSLTGRPNSPLHF. The CDR3, as DNA: TGTGCCAGCAGCTTAACGGGCAGGCCGAATTCACCCCTCCACTTT.

This CDR3 is CASSQEWGPGETQYF. CDR3 nucleotides: TGCGCCAGCAGCCAAGAGTGGGGGCCCGGAGAGACCCAGTACTTC. This chain joins TRBV4-1 and TRBJ2-5; perhaps TRBD1 as D (6 bases). Trimming left V 0 bases short and J 4 bases short, with 12 bases between. Germline CDR1 and CDR2: MGHRA and YSYEKL. The CDR3 consists of 15 residues.

The chain links TRBV24-1 to TRBJ2-5; D uncertain. Germline loops: CDR1 KGHDR, CDR2 SFDVKD. The CDR3 has 15 residues. V gave up 3 bases and J gave up 5 bases, with 15 bases separating them. CDR3 in amino acids: CATSDLNGPRETQYF. The CDR3 DNA is TGTGCCACCAGTGATCTAAACGGACCCCGGGAGACCCAGTACTTC.

The V and J genes are TRBV5-4 and TRBJ1-2, with D tentatively TRBD1 (6 bases). Trimming left V 1 base short and J 7 bases short, with 14 bases between. Germline V CDR1 and CDR2: SGHNT, YYREEE (reference sequence). This CDR3 is 14 amino acids long. CDR3 DNA sequence: TGTGCCAGCAGCTTGATGGGGGGGCATAGTGGCTACACCTTC. Its translation is CASSLMGGHSGYTF. The variable domain in full, completed from reference TRBV5-4 and TRBJ1-2, reads ETGVTQSPTHLIKTRGQQVTLRCSSQSGHNTVSWYQQALGQGPQFIFQYYREEENGRGNFPPRFSGLQFPNYSSELNVNALELDDSALYLCASSLMGGHSGYTFGSGTRLTVV.

The genes are TRBV4-3 and TRBJ1-6; TRBD1 might be the D (6 bases). The CDR3 covers 13 residues. Trimming removed 4 bases from V and 12 bases from J, with 13 bases in between. The germline gives CDR1 LGHNA, CDR2 YSLEER. For the CDR3, the DNA is TGCGCCAGCAGCCGGGCAGGGGAAAGACCCCTCCACTTT. Translating it yields CASSRAGERPLHF.

For this clone: The same CDR3 arises from other DNA sequences in this sample as well. V is TRBV7-9 and J is TRBJ2-7, with D uncertain. The germline V gene encodes CDR1 SEHNR and CDR2 FQNEAQ (reference sequence). CDR3 size: 11 residues. Trimming stripped 5 bases from V and 4 bases from J, with 6 bases between. DNA for the CDR3: TGTGCCAGCAGCCTAAATTACGAGCAGTACTTC. Amino acid sequence: CASSLNYEQYF.

V is TRBV19 and J is TRBJ2-3, with 10 bases lining up with TRBD2. V lost 6 bases to trimming and J lost 6 bases; unmatched junction nucleotides: 9. Per the germline V gene, CDR1 is LNHDA and CDR2 is SQIVND (reference sequence). The CDR3 consists of 15 residues. CDR3 sequence (DNA): TGTGCCAGTAGGTCAGCGGGGGGGGCGGGTGATACGCAGTATTTT. It codes for CASRSAGGAGDTQYF.

This rearrangement joins TRBV2 to TRBJ2-2; TRBD1 matches 8 bases. This CDR3 contains 14 residues. J gave up 6 bases and V 6 bases, and 6 bases lay outside the gene matches. CDR1 is SNHLY and CDR2 is FYNNEI in the germline V gene. The DNA for the CDR3 is TGTGCCAGCAGGGTGGGCAGGGGGCCCGGGGAGCTGTTTTTT. This gives the protein CASRVGRGPGELFF.

The chain uses TRBV19 and TRBJ2-5; weak D call: TRBD2 (5 bases). Trimming cost V 3 bases and J 0 bases, with 11 bases left between them. The CDR3 spans 15 residues. CDR1 is LNHDA and CDR2 is SQIVND in the germline V gene (reference sequence). The CDR3 is CASSIGRRYQETQYF. As DNA, the CDR3 is TGTGCCAGTAGTATCGGCAGGAGGTACCAAGAGACCCAGTACTTC.

V gene TRBV18 combines with J gene TRBJ2-1; no definite D call. Trimming took 6 bases from V and 7 from J, leaving 13 bases between them. The CDR3 has 13 amino acids. Germline assignment: CDR1 KGHSH and CDR2 LQKENI. The CDR3 nucleotides are TGTGCCAGCTCCCCAGATCTGGAGAATGAGCAGTTCTTC. Its protein is CASSPDLENEQFF.

The chain employs TRBV19 and TRBJ1-2; no clear D. Trimming removed 0 bases at V and 14 bases at J, with 13 bases between. The CDR3 has 12 amino acids. Germline CDR1 is LNHDA and CDR2 is SQIVND (reference sequence). DNA of the CDR3: TGTGCCAGTAGTATAGATCTGGCTGCTAAAACCTTC. As protein: CASSIDLAAKTF.